The 16 T cell receptor beta chains presented below share a single source sample, sequenced in a study of neurological immune-mediated disorders. One entry per CDR3 protein results from TCRdb running MiXCR on the 5' RACE reads. Of more than 15,000 distinct CDR3 sequences in the sample, roughly 10% were seen once. The specimen sequenced was CD8+ T cells from blood. All receptors derive from a woman between 45 and 60 years old in good health.

At least ten counts were recorded for this clonotype. The chain carries TRBV10-3 and TRBJ2-2; 9 nucleotides agree with TRBD2. Per the germline V gene, CDR1 is ENHRY and CDR2 is SYGVKD. After removal of 5 bases from V and 6 bases from J, the junction contained 7 bases not matched to a gene. CDR3 length: 15 residues. CDR3 nucleotide sequence: TGTGCCATCAGTCCGGGACTAGCCGGCGCCGGGGAGCTGTTTTTT. This codes for CAISPGLAGAGELFF.

The gene calls are TRBV5-1 and TRBJ2-3, with D uncertain. Deletions cut 1 base from V and 1 base from J, with 7 bases between. The germline V gene encodes CDR1 SGHRS and CDR2 YFSETQ. The CDR3 runs 14 residues. The CDR3 DNA reads TGCGCCAGCAGCTTGATCCAGCGCACAGATACGCAGTATTTT. Translating it yields CASSLIQRTDTQYF.

V usage is TRBV5-1 and J usage is TRBJ2-2; no clear D. The germline V gene encodes CDR1 SGHRS and CDR2 YFSETQ. Deletions cut 1 base from V and 11 bases from J, with 9 bases between. The CDR3 totals 12 residues. The CDR3 DNA reads TGCGCCAGCAGCTTGCAGTGGTTCGAGCTGTTTTTT. It translates to CASSLQWFELFF.

In its sample, this clonotype was seen many times. The chain couples TRBV7-9 to TRBJ2-1; no definite D call. The ends were cut back, 5 bases at V and 6 bases at J, with 8 bases in the middle. The CDR3 is 12 amino acids. Germline V gene data show CDR1 as SEHNR and CDR2 as FQNEAQ (reference sequence). For the CDR3, the DNA is TGTGCCAGCAGCCACCCCCGCAATGAGCAGTTCTTC. It is translated as CASSHPRNEQFF.

The chain employs TRBV28 and TRBJ1-5; 11 bases agree with TRBD1. CDR1 and CDR2 from the germline V gene are MDHEN and SYDVKM. CDR3 length: 15 residues. Losses at the gene ends were 7 bases for V and 9 bases for J; bases not matched to a gene: 11. The CDR3 loop is CASKPDRGPVRPQHF. The CDR3 DNA follows: TGTGCCAGCAAGCCGGACAGGGGGCCGGTACGGCCCCAGCATTTT.

The chain has TRBV20-1 and TRBJ1-2; D may be TRBD1 (5 bases). CDR1 is DFQATT and CDR2 is SNEGSKA in the germline V gene (reference sequence). The CDR3 spans 13 residues. V lost 3 bases to trimming and J lost 3 bases, with 11 bases between them. The CDR3 nucleotides are TGCAGTGCTAGCACAGGCGAATACTATGGCTACACCTTC. Residues: CSASTGEYYGYTF.

This clonotype was counted many times. The chain recombines TRBV19 with TRBJ1-5, with TRBD1 matching over 7 bases. Trimming cost V 3 bases and J 5 bases; bases outside gene matches: 13. The germline V gene has CDR1 LNHDA and CDR2 SQIVND (reference sequence). This CDR3 has 17 amino acids. The CDR3 protein is CASSMGRRQGGDQPQHF. Here the CDR3 DNA reads TGTGCCAGTAGTATGGGGAGGAGACAGGGCGGCGATCAGCCCCAGCATTTT. Full variable domain (rest looked up from reference TRBV19 and TRBJ1-5): DGGITQSPKYLFRKEGQNVTLSCEQNLNHDAMYWYRQDPGQGLRLIYYSQIVNDFQKGDIAEGYSVSREKKESFPLTVTSAQKNPTAFYLCASSMGRRQGGDQPQHFGDGTRLSIL.

Many counts were recorded for this clonotype. The V call is TRBV6-5, the J call TRBJ2-7; weak D call: TRBD2 (6 bases). Trimming cost V 1 base and J 4 bases, with 14 bases left between them. Germline V gene lookup returns CDR1 MNHEY and CDR2 SVGAGI. This CDR3 region has 15 residues. The CDR3 DNA reads as TGTGCCAGCAGTTACTACGGGGGTCTAATTTACGAGCAGTACTTC. Its protein is CASSYYGGLIYEQYF.

This clonotype was recorded at least ten times. V and J are TRBV5-5 and TRBJ2-1; 10 bases are a match to TRBD2. Losses at the gene ends were 2 bases for V and 8 bases for J; bases not matched to a gene: 7. This CDR3 is built from 15 residues. The V gene's germline CDR1 is SGHKS and CDR2 YYEKEE (reference sequence). CDR3 sequence: CASSFPAGGVDEQFF. CDR3 nucleotide sequence: TGTGCCAGCAGCTTTCCAGCGGGGGGGGTGGATGAGCAGTTCTTC.

The chain is built from TRBV5-1 and TRBJ1-1; tentatively, D is TRBD1 (6 bases). Germline V CDR1 and CDR2: SGHRS, YFSETQ. There are 13 residues in the CDR3. Trimming stripped 3 bases from V and 8 bases from J, with 14 bases between. CDR3 sequence reads: CASSWGTGTEAFF. CDR3 coding DNA: TGCGCCAGCAGCTGGGGGACCGGGACAGAAGCTTTCTTT.

This clonotype has a count of ten or more. The V and J genes are TRBV5-5 and TRBJ2-1; D remains unclear. This CDR3 has 15 residues. CDR1 and CDR2 (germline): SGHKS, YYEKEE (reference sequence). The germline V and J ends were trimmed by 0 bases and 4 bases, with 11 bases remaining between them. CDR3 loop: CASSLESIYYNEQFF. As DNA, the CDR3 is TGTGCCAGCAGCTTGGAGTCTATCTATTACAATGAGCAGTTCTTC.

This clonotype was detected many times. The chain has TRBV27 and TRBJ2-7; D is uncertain. V lost 8 bases and J lost 6, with 11 bases in between. The CDR3 is 11 amino acids. The germline CDR1 and CDR2 sequences are MNHEY and SMNVEV (reference sequence). The CDR3 DNA reads TGTGCCAGCGGGCGCAGTGGCGAGCAGTACTTC. This encodes CASGRSGEQYF.

The table lists this clonotype with many counts. This chain connects TRBV6-1 to TRBJ2-2; 7 nucleotides line up with TRBD1. The CDR3 is 14 amino acids. Germline loops: CDR1 MNHNS, CDR2 SASEGT. V trimming: 9 bases; J trimming: 4 bases; junction bases outside the gene matches: 8. CDR3 in DNA: TGTGCCAGTCCCGGGACAGTCAGCACCGGGGAGCTGTTTTTT. Its protein product is CASPGTVSTGELFF.

This clonotype appeared many times. The chain links TRBV7-2 to TRBJ2-7, with 14 bases matching TRBD2. CDR1 is SGHTA and CDR2 is FQGNSA in the germline V gene. V shed 5 bases, J shed 6 bases, and the junction held 3 bases outside the gene matches. CDR3 length: 14 residues. CDR3 sequence (DNA): TGTGCCAGCAGCGGGACTAGCGGGAGTTCCGAGCAGTACTTC. Residues: CASSGTSGSSEQYF.

V and J are TRBV7-9 and TRBJ2-1; no clear D. CDR1 is SEHNR and CDR2 is FQNEAQ in the germline V gene (reference sequence). The CDR3 consists of 11 residues. V lost 3 bases and J 7 bases, leaving 4 bases between the germline ends. The CDR3 sequence is CASSFANEQFF. CDR3 sequence (DNA): TGTGCCAGCAGCTTTGCAAATGAGCAGTTCTTC.

This clonotype has ten or more counts. Here the CDR3 reads CASSFGGAYEQYF. The DNA of the CDR3 is TGTGCCAGCAGCTTCGGGGGCGCCTACGAGCAGTACTTC. The chain couples TRBV7-2 to TRBJ2-7, with D possibly being TRBD1 or TRBD2 (6 bases each). V was shortened by 3 bases and J by 2 bases, with 8 bases between the two germline ends. Germline CDR1 SGHTA, CDR2 FQGNSA. The CDR3 consists of 13 residues. The complete variable domain, with remaining parts taken from reference TRBV7-2 and TRBJ2-7, reads GAGVSQSPSNKVTEKGKDVELRCDPISGHTALYWYRQSLGQGLEFLIYFQGNSAPDKSGLPSDRFSAERTGGSVSTLTIQRTQQEDSAVYLCASSFGGAYEQYFGPGTRLTVT.